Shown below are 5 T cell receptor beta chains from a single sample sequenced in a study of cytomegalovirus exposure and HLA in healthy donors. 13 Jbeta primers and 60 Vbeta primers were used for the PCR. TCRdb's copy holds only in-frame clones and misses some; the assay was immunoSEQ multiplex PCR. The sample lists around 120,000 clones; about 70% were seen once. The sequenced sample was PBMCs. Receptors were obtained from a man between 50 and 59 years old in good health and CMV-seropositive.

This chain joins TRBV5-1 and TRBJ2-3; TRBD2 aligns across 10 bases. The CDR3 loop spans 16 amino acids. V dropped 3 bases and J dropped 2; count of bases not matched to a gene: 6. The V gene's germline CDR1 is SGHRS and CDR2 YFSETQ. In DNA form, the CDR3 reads TGCGCCAGCAGCTACCTAGCGGGAGCACTCACAGATACGCAGTATTTT. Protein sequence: CASSYLAGALTDTQYF.

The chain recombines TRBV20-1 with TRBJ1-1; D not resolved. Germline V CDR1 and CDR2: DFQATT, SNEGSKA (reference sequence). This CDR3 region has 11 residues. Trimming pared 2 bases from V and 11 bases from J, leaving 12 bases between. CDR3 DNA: TGCAGTGCTAGACCGGACGGGGAGGCTTTCTTT. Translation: CSARPDGEAFF.

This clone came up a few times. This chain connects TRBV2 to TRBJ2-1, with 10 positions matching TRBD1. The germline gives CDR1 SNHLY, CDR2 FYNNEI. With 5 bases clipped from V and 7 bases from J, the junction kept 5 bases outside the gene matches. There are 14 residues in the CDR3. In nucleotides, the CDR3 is TGTGCCAGCAGTATACGGACAGGGGGGAATGAGCAGTTCTTC. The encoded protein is CASSIRTGGNEQFF.

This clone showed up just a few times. CDR3 sequence: CASSAGTGGSPLHF. The CDR3 DNA follows: TGTGCCAGCAGCGCAGGGACAGGGGGTTCACCCCTCCACTTT. The rearrangement joins TRBV9 to TRBJ1-6, with 11 bases aligning to TRBD1. Germline loops: CDR1 SGDLS, CDR2 YYNGEE. With V trimmed by 3 bases and J by 9 bases, 2 bases remained unmatched. The CDR3 consists of 14 residues.

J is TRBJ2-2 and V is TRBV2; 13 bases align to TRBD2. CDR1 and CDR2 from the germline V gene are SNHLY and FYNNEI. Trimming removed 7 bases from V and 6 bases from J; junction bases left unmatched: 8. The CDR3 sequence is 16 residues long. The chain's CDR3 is CASKGTSGIGAGELFF. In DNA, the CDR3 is TGTGCCAGCAAGGGGACTAGCGGGATAGGTGCCGGGGAGCTGTTTTTT. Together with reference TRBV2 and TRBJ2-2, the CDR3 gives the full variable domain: EPEVTQTPSHQVTQMGQEVILRCVPISNHLYFYWYRQILGQKVEFLVSFYNNEISEKSEIFDDQFSVERPDGSNFTLKIRSTKLEDSAMYFCASKGTSGIGAGELFFGEGSRLTVL.